The 2 T cell receptor beta chains below come from one sample, sequenced in a study of pediatric ulcerative colitis. Some clones are missing from TCRdb's copy, which holds only in-frame ones; the method was immunoSEQ multiplex PCR. Seen here are about 32,000 clones, almost 85% observed once, and the top ten hold around 4.3%. The specimen was blood. These receptors were taken from a boy aged 5-17 years with severe ulcerative colitis.

The J gene is TRBJ1-2, the V gene TRBV14; 9 bases are a match to TRBD1. Germline CDR1 SGHDN, CDR2 FVKESK. CDR3 length: 18 amino acids. V trimming: 4 bases; J trimming: 5 bases; junction bases outside the gene matches: 17. CDR3 in amino acids: CASSPYAGTGLIIYGYTF. The CDR3, as DNA: TGTGCCAGCAGCCCTTACGCCGGGACAGGGCTAATCATTTATGGCTACACCTTC.

The chain combines TRBV4-3 with TRBJ1-2; 7 nucleotides match TRBD1. Losses at the gene ends were 3 bases for V and 2 bases for J; bases not matched to a gene: 12. Germline CDR1 is LGHNA and CDR2 is YSLEER. The CDR3 sequence is 17 residues long. The CDR3 sequence is CASSQRTGGEVNYGYTF. The CDR3, as DNA: TGCGCCAGCAGCCAGAGGACAGGTGGCGAGGTCAACTATGGCTACACCTTC.